This T cell receptor beta chain came from a study of cytomegalovirus exposure and HLA in healthy donors. TCRdb keeps only in-frame clones here, not all; method: immunoSEQ multiplex PCR. Of 100,000 to 150,000 clones listed, about 96% were seen once; the top ten hold about 1.8%. Sequenced input: PBMCs. This clonotype originated in a man in his late teens or twenties in good health and CMV-seronegative.

CDR3 residues: CASSQSGMDRPNEKLFF. Here the CDR3 DNA reads TGCGCCAGCAGCCAATCGGGAATGGACAGGCCAAATGAAAAACTGTTTTTT. The V call is TRBV4-1, the J call TRBJ1-4; TRBD1 agrees at 7 bases. The germline V gene encodes CDR1 MGHRA and CDR2 YSYEKL. Trimming at V came to 2 bases and at J to 5 bases, leaving 11 bases not matched to a gene. This CDR3 is 17 amino acids long.